This TCR beta chain was retrieved from a study of cytomegalovirus exposure and HLA in healthy donors. Study summary: Later, an analysis reported that the 120 or so validation repertoires had used the same platform as the roughly 660 first-cohort repertoires.

About this clone: Its specificity is not known.

Study conclusions and caveats: Many donors shared some public TCRs, even though most TCR sequences were rare. Reports described diagnosis of cytomegalovirus status by the classifier as highly specific and sensitive. A list of about 180 TCR beta chains associated with cytomegalovirus was given.

The assay was immunoSEQ multiplex PCR, and TCRdb's table has in-frame clones only and misses some. The table has some 54,000 clones, 90% seen once. This TCR came from a man younger than 35 in good health and CMV-seronegative. The sample consisted of PBMCs.

DNA of the CDR3: TGTGCCACCGGGATAGCGAGGACCGGGGAGCTGTTTTTT. It translates to CATGIARTGELFF. The chain couples TRBV15 to TRBJ2-2; TRBD2 might be the D (5 bases). Germline V CDR1 and CDR2: LNHNV, YYDKDF (reference sequence). V gave up 8 bases and J gave up 5 bases, with 12 bases separating them. The CDR3 is 13 residues long.